The clone carrying this T cell receptor beta chain was picked up many times. The antigen remains unidentified. V lost 8 bases to trimming and J lost 2 bases, with 10 bases between them. The length of the CDR3 is 12 residues. Germline CDR1 and CDR2: SGHTA and FQGNSA. The sample belongs to a study of T cell repertoires in cytomegalovirus infection. Broader study findings: HLA-C-restricted CMV-specific TCR beta clonotypes were dominant in the ex vivo response. The cumulative frequency of public TCR beta families distinguished individuals who carried CMV together with the relevant HLA.

TCRdb reprocessed the reads with MiXCR, giving one entry per CDR3 protein. In the table there are approximately 76,000 distinct CDR3 sequences, 3.5% to 4.5% of which are singletons. The rearrangement joins TRBV7-2 to TRBJ2-7, with D possibly called TRBD1 or TRBD2 (6 bases each). Sequencing used PBMCs. The TCR was taken from a human donor in good health (CMV status not recorded). Some clones in this sample may be carry-over from other donors' samples. CDR3 bases: TGTGCCAGCGGGGGGCCGACCTACGAGCAGTACTTC. Translating gives CASGGPTYEQYF.